This TCR beta chain appears in the sequencing data of a study of radiotherapy plus CTLA-4 blockade in lung cancer. Overall study: Around 18% of enrolled patients responded objectively, and approximately 30% had disease control. Points from the study as a whole: Subsequent to radiotherapy plus ipilimumab, tumor-derived TCR clones underwent expansion in blood.

Clones were read by immunoSEQ multiplex PCR, and TCRdb kept only the in-frame ones, dropping some. The repertoire has about 45,000 clones, around 72% of them found once; the top ten carry roughly 4%. This CDR3 is 15 amino acids long. Trimming took 8 bases from V and 3 from J; bases not matched to a gene: 10. Germline loops: CDR1 MNHEY, CDR2 SMNVEV (reference sequence). For this clone: Its matching antigen is unknown.

Enrolled patients, whose metastatic non-small-cell lung cancer was chemo-refractory, received focal radiation plus CTLA-4 blockade with ipilimumab. The source is a human donor with non-small cell lung cancer who had a complete response to radiotherapy plus ipilimumab. The sample here was peripheral blood, taken from a patient treated with radiotherapy plus ipilimumab. The chain combines TRBV27 with TRBJ2-7, with 10 bases fitting TRBD1. The CDR3 is CASREDRGMFYEQYF. In nucleotides, the CDR3 is TGTGCCAGCCGGGAGGACAGGGGGATGTTCTACGAGCAGTACTTC.